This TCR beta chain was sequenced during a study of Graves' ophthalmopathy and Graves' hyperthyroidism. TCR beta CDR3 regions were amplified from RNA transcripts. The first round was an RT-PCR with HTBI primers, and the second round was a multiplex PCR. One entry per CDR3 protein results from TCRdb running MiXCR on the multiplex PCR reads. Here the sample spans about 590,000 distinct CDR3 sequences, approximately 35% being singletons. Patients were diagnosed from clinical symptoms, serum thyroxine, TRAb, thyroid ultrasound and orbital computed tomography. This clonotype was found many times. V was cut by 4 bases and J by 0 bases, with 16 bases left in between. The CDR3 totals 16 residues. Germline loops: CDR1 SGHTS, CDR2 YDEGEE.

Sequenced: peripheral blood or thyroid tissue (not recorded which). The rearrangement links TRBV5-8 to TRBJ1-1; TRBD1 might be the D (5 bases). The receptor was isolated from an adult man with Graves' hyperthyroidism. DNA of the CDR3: TGTGCCAGCAGCCCGCGAGGAGGGACGATGAACACTGAAGCTTTCTTT. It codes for CASSPRGGTMNTEAFF.